The entry below gives a single T cell receptor beta chain sequence along with its context. The target antigen is unknown. TCRdb keeps only in-frame clones here, not all; method: immunoSEQ multiplex PCR. The table records 2 million to 2.5 million clones, around 93% of them present only once. The sample comes from a study of shared clonotypes between healthy human individuals. Study-wide findings and caveats: Among donors, the sharing of clonotypes was expected to be influenced by sequencing depth.

This CDR3 comprises 15 residues. The V gene's germline CDR1 is SEHNR and CDR2 FQNEAQ (reference sequence). Trimming left V 9 bases short and J 4 bases short, with 21 bases between. This TCR came from a man younger than 35 in good health. Some clones in this sample may be carry-over from other donors' samples. The V gene is TRBV7-9, the J gene TRBJ1-2, with D unclear. Specimen: naive CD4+ T cells from PBMCs. Subset: CD45RA+ positively selected. CDR3 region: CASTLDSISVYGYTF. The CDR3 nucleotides read TGTGCCAGTACCCTCGATTCAATTAGTGTCTATGGCTACACCTTC.